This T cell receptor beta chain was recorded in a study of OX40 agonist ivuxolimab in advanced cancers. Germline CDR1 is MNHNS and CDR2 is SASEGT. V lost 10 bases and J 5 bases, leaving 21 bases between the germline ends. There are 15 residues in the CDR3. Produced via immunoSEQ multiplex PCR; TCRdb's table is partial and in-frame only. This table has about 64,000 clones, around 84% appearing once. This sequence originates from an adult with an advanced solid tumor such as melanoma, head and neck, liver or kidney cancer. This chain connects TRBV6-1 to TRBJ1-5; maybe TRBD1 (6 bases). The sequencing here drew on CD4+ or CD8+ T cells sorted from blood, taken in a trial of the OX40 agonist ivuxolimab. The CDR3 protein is CATSGLGARDQPQHF. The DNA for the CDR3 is TGTGCCACCTCAGGCCTGGGGGCGAGGGATCAGCCCCAGCATTTT.